What follows are 4 T cell receptor beta chains derived from one specimen sequenced in a study of blood T cells in healthy people across ages. A J-beta primer mix and a sample-barcoded 5' primer were used in a second PCR of roughly 6 to 12 cycles. TCRdb called the 5' RACE reads again in MiXCR, with one record for every CDR3 protein. The data show about 1.8 million distinct CDR3 sequences, just under 50% seen once. Source material: blood. Source of these receptors: a woman between 40 and 55 years old in good health.

In its sample, this clonotype was seen a few times. The rearrangement uses TRBV3-1 and TRBJ2-7; 7 nucleotides match TRBD2. This CDR3 comprises 16 residues. CDR1 and CDR2 (germline): LGHDT, YNNKEL (reference sequence). Losses at the gene ends were 1 base for V and 7 bases for J; bases not matched to a gene: 13. The CDR3 here is CASSQGLAGTMREQYF. CDR3 DNA sequence: TGTGCCAGCAGCCAAGGACTAGCCGGGACCATGAGGGAGCAGTACTTC.

The chain combines TRBV4-3 with TRBJ1-2; possibly TRBD1 for D (6 bases). Trimming removed 0 bases from V and 5 bases from J, with 19 bases in between. Germline V gene lookup returns CDR1 LGHNA and CDR2 YSLEER. CDR3 length: 17 residues. CDR3 sequence (DNA): TGCGCCAGCAGCCAAGAAACGAGGCAGGGGTTTAATTATGGCTACACCTTC. Its protein product is CASSQETRQGFNYGYTF.

As regards this clonotype: One junction end does not reproduce the germline sequence, and a read error may be involved. This rearrangement joins TRBV20-1 to TRBJ2-1; TRBD2 matches 15 bases. Germline loops: CDR1 DFQATT, CDR2 SNEGSKA (reference sequence). There are 13 residues in the CDR3. This CDR3 reads CGAPGLAGGMEFF. CDR3 sequence (DNA): TGCGGTGCCCCGGGACTAGCGGGGGGTATGGAGTTCTTC.

The CDR3 nucleotides read TGTGCCAGCAGTGAACAAAAGGCTAGCACAGATACGCAGTATTTT. This encodes CASSEQKASTDTQYF. The V gene is TRBV6-1, the J gene TRBJ2-3; no clear D gene. This CDR3 region has 15 residues. V was pared by 2 bases and J by 0 bases, with 9 bases between. CDR1 and CDR2 from the germline V gene are MNHNS and SASEGT.